This T cell receptor beta chain was obtained from a study of identifying expanded T cells in peripheral blood. Study-wide points: About 1.2 clones differed between technical replicates, versus about 17 and 20 over time. Across healthy donors, higher total template counts meant significantly greater roughly 2-week count variance.

This clone was detected only once. Its antigen is still unknown. The CDR3 runs 15 residues. The V gene's germline CDR1 is MNHNY and CDR2 SVGAGI (reference sequence). The V end was cut by 2 bases, the J end by 3 bases, with 14 bases between. TCRdb keeps only in-frame clones here, not all; method: immunoSEQ multiplex PCR. Here the sample spans fewer than 65,000 clones, approximately 89% being singletons. The TCR originated in a person aged 18 to 75 in good health. Sequenced input: blood. The chain couples TRBV6-6 to TRBJ2-7; D is unclear. CDR3 bases: TGTGCCAGCAGTTACGGGTCAGAGAGCCACTACGAGCAGTACTTC. It encodes CASSYGSESHYEQYF.